A single sample is the source of the 10 T cell receptor beta chains below, sequenced in a study of shared clonotypes between healthy human individuals. The data were produced by immunoSEQ multiplex PCR, yet TCRdb's version contains in-frame clones alone and is incomplete. The table lists approximately 980,000 clones, over 75% of them singletons. The specimen was memory CD4+ T cells sorted from blood. Subset reported: CD45RA-negative fraction. The source of these receptors is a man aged 18 to 30 in good health.

This clone was recorded only once. The chain couples TRBV18 to TRBJ1-4; D gene ambiguous. The CDR3 has 14 residues. Trimming stripped 1 base from V and 8 bases from J, with 11 bases between. CDR1 is KGHSH and CDR2 is LQKENI in the germline V gene. CDR3 residues: CASSPQGTVEKLFF. Here the CDR3 DNA reads TGTGCCAGCTCACCACAGGGAACCGTCGAAAAACTGTTTTTT.

The chain recombines TRBV6-6 with TRBJ2-7; no definite D call. Trimming took 5 bases from V and 6 from J, leaving 11 bases between them. This CDR3 spans 12 amino acids. CDR1 and CDR2 from the germline V gene are MNHNY and SVGAGI (reference sequence). The DNA of the CDR3 is TGTGCCAGCAGTCCCCGGGTTGGCGAGCAGTACTTC. It is translated as CASSPRVGEQYF.

This rearrangement joins TRBV7-9 to TRBJ1-1; unclear D gene. The germline V gene encodes CDR1 SEHNR and CDR2 FQNEAQ (reference sequence). This CDR3 region has 13 residues. With 6 bases removed from V and 1 base from J, the gap between germline ends came to 9 bases. CDR3 DNA sequence: TGTGCCAGCAGTCAAGACGAGAACACTGAAGCTTTCTTT. The encoded protein is CASSQDENTEAFF.

The CDR3 coding sequence is TGTGCCAGCAGCAGGGACTTCAGCACAGATACGCAGTATTTT. Amino acid sequence: CASSRDFSTDTQYF. This sequence joins TRBV27 and TRBJ2-3; maybe TRBD2 (6 bases). There are 14 residues in the CDR3. V was trimmed by 6 bases and J by 0 bases, leaving 10 bases between them. Germline V lookup: CDR1 MNHEY, CDR2 SMNVEV (reference sequence).

The table lists this clone with many counts. This chain uses TRBV18 with TRBJ1-5; a weak D match, TRBD1 (5 bases). Trimming took off 6 bases at V and 4 bases at J, with 13 bases between the two ends. The CDR3 sequence is 14 residues long. Germline loops: CDR1 KGHSH, CDR2 LQKENI. The CDR3 nucleotides read TGTGCCAGCTCCCCTGGGGGGGTAAATCAGCCCCAGCATTTT. It codes for CASSPGGVNQPQHF.

The chain recombines TRBV28 with TRBJ1-2; 7 nucleotides line up with TRBD1. Germline CDR1 reads MDHEN; CDR2 reads SYDVKM. The CDR3 extends over 14 amino acids. Trimming removed 8 bases from V and 7 bases from J; junction bases left unmatched: 13. CDR3 nucleotide sequence: TGTGCCAGCCGAATATCAGGGGGTTCTGGTGGCTACACCTTC. It codes for CASRISGGSGGYTF.

The chain combines TRBV2 with TRBJ2-7, with a weak D call TRBD1 (6 bases). Per the germline V gene, CDR1 is SNHLY and CDR2 is FYNNEI. The CDR3 extends over 14 amino acids. With 6 bases removed from V and 2 bases from J, the gap between germline ends came to 14 bases. The CDR3 coding sequence is TGTGCCAGCAGACCAAGGGGACATACCTACGAGCAGTACTTC. It translates to CASRPRGHTYEQYF.

The CDR3 coding sequence is TGTGCCAGCACCCCTCGCCGGGGTAGTAGCACTGAAGCTTTCTTT. Encoded protein: CASTPRRGSSTEAFF. The V gene is TRBV7-2, the J gene TRBJ1-1; D is ambiguous. This CDR3 is built from 15 residues. Trimming cost V 7 bases and J 4 bases, with 19 bases left between them. Germline CDR1 reads SGHTA; CDR2 reads FQGNSA. The whole variable domain, remainder taken from reference TRBV7-2 and TRBJ1-1, is GAGVSQSPSNKVTEKGKDVELRCDPISGHTALYWYRQSLGQGLEFLIYFQGNSAPDKSGLPSDRFSAERTGGSVSTLTIQRTQQEDSAVYLCASTPRRGSSTEAFFGQGTRLTVV.

The CDR3 bases are TGTGCCAGTAAGCAGCTGAGCACAGATACGCAGTATTTT. It codes for CASKQLSTDTQYF. The chain recombines TRBV19 with TRBJ2-3, with no clear D. Germline V lookup: CDR1 LNHDA, CDR2 SQIVND (reference sequence). There are 13 residues in the CDR3. Trimming removed 7 bases from V and 0 bases from J, with 8 bases in between.

Only a few counts were recorded for this clone. The rearrangement uses TRBV5-6 and TRBJ2-2, with D perhaps given as TRBD1 or TRBD2 (5 bases each). The CDR3 covers 16 residues. The V and J ends lost 1 base and 0 bases respectively, with 10 bases between them. In germline, CDR1 is SGHDT, CDR2 YYEEEE. The DNA of the CDR3 is TGTGCCAGCAGCTTGTGGGGGACCGCGAACACCGGGGAGCTGTTTTTT. It yields the protein CASSLWGTANTGELFF.